One and the same sample provided the 9 T cell receptor beta chains below, sequenced in a study of blood T cell repertoires in COVID-19. The repertoire was sequenced with immunoSEQ multiplex PCR; TCRdb's copy has only in-frame clones and lacks some. The sample includes 150,000 to 200,000 clones, more than 90% seen only once; the top ten take 0.45% to 0.65%. Input material: peripheral blood. The receptor set was obtained from a man aged 45-60 years with acute or convalescent COVID-19.

The rearrangement links TRBV9 to TRBJ2-7, with D maybe TRBD2 (5 bases). The CDR3 sequence is 15 residues long. Trimming stripped 3 bases from V and 3 bases from J, with 16 bases between. Germline V lookup: CDR1 SGDLS, CDR2 YYNGEE. CDR3 sequence: CASSGGHGLGYEQYF. The DNA for the CDR3 is TGTGCCAGCAGCGGAGGGCATGGATTAGGCTACGAGCAGTACTTC.

This rearrangement joins TRBV10-1 to TRBJ1-1, with TRBD1 matching over 10 bases. Per germline, CDR1 WNHNN and CDR2 SYGVQD (reference sequence). The junction had 1 base not matched to a gene; V was cut back by 4 bases and J by 2 bases. This CDR3 has 14 residues. This chain's CDR3 is CASSGTGGNTEAFF. The CDR3 DNA sequence: TGCGCCAGCAGTGGGACAGGGGGAAACACTGAAGCTTTCTTT.

The chain joins TRBV11-2 to TRBJ2-7; D gene ambiguous. Germline loops: CDR1 SGHAT, CDR2 FQNNGV. The ends were cut back, 5 bases at V and 0 bases at J, with 11 bases in the middle. The CDR3 is 14 residues long. CDR3 sequence reads: CASSPGFSSYEQYF. DNA for the CDR3: TGTGCCAGCAGCCCGGGTTTCAGCTCCTACGAGCAGTACTTC.

The chain has TRBV7-9 and TRBJ1-2; D unclear. Trimming stripped 1 base from V and 8 bases from J, with 8 bases between. CDR1 is SEHNR and CDR2 is FQNEAQ in the germline V gene (reference sequence). The CDR3 covers 12 residues. The CDR3 sequence is CASSLVTSGYTF. CDR3 nucleotide sequence: TGTGCCAGCAGCTTAGTTACGAGCGGCTACACCTTC.

The chain carries TRBV6-4 and TRBJ2-2; 7 bases map to TRBD2. Germline-derived CDR1 and CDR2 are MRHNA and SNTAGT. Losses at the gene ends were 6 bases for V and 4 bases for J; bases not matched to a gene: 5. CDR3 length: 14 residues. CDR3 nucleotides: TGTGCCAGCAGGAACTGGGAGGGCACCGGGGAGCTGTTTTTT. Translated, it gives CASRNWEGTGELFF.

The genes are TRBV24-1 and TRBJ2-2, with TRBD1 identical over 9 bases. The CDR3 runs to 17 residues. After removal of 4 bases from V and 1 base from J, the junction contained 6 bases not matched to a gene. The germline V gene encodes CDR1 KGHDR and CDR2 SFDVKD. CDR3 sequence: CATSEEPGQGNTGELFF. The CDR3 nucleotides are TGTGCCACCAGTGAGGAACCGGGACAGGGGAACACCGGGGAGCTGTTTTTT.

The table lists this clone with a count of one. V gene TRBV10-2 combines with J gene TRBJ2-7; TRBD1 is a possible D gene (5 bases). The V end lost 6 bases, the J end lost 0 bases, and 6 bases lay between the germline ends. The V gene's germline CDR1 is WSHSY and CDR2 SAAADI. The CDR3 has 12 amino acids. The DNA for the CDR3 is TGCGCCAGCAGGGGGCCCTCCTACGAGCAGTACTTC. Translated: CASRGPSYEQYF.

About this clone: In the same sample, other DNA sequences code for this CDR3. The chain recombines TRBV28 with TRBJ1-2; weak D call: TRBD1 (5 bases). The V end lost 9 bases, the J end lost 2 bases, and 10 bases lay between the germline ends. Germline values: CDR1 MDHEN, CDR2 SYDVKM. CDR3 length equals 12 residues. CDR3 loop: CASQTANYGYTF. The CDR3 DNA reads TGTGCCAGTCAGACAGCGAACTATGGCTACACCTTC.

The chain combines TRBV5-1 with TRBJ2-7, with a possible D match to TRBD1 (5 bases). Germline CDR1 and CDR2: SGHRS and YFSETQ. The CDR3 spans 15 residues. V was cut by 0 bases and J by 3 bases, with 13 bases left in between. The CDR3 spells CASSLASAGNYEQYF. CDR3 bases: TGCGCCAGCAGCTTGGCCTCGGCAGGGAACTACGAGCAGTACTTC.